Sequencing of this T cell receptor beta chain was carried out in a study of shared clonotypes between healthy human individuals. Study findings and constraints: Generation of non-shared clonotypes was less probable than generation of clonotypes shared by all four donors.

As concerns this clone: Its antigen is undetermined. Other nucleotide sequences in the sample specify the same CDR3.

The CDR3 runs to 14 residues. Germline V gene lookup returns CDR1 SGHRS and CDR2 YFSETQ. V lost 3 bases and J 1 base, leaving 8 bases between the germline ends. Genomic DNA from each subset was divided evenly over several immunoSEQ plates. Profiling relied on immunoSEQ multiplex PCR, and the TCRdb table lists in-frame clones only, not all of them. Seen here are 850,000 to 1,200,000 clones, approximately 68% observed once, and the top ten hold about 1.5%. Into CD45RA+ naive and CD45RA-negative memory subsets, the CD4+ cells were split. The chain couples TRBV5-1 to TRBJ1-3, with D possibly being TRBD1 (5 bases). The TCR sequence derives from a man aged 18 to 35 in good health. The source material was memory CD4+ T cells sorted from blood. Subset reported: CD45RA-negative fraction. The CDR3 protein is CASSSQGSGNTIYF. For the CDR3, the DNA is TGCGCCAGCAGCTCCCAGGGTTCTGGAAACACCATATATTTT.